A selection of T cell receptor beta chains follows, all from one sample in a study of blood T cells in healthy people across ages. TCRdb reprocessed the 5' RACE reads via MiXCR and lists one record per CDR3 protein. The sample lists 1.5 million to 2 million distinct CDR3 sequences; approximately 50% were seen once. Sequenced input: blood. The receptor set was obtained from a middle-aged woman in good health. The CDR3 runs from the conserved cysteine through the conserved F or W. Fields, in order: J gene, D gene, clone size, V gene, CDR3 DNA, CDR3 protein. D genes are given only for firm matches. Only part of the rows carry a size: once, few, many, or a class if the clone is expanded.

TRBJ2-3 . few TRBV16 TGTGCCAGCAGCCAATTTGGGGGCTCAGATACGCAGTATTTT CASSQFGGSDTQYF
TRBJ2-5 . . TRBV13 TGTGCCAGCAGGTACCGGGACGAAGAGACCCAGTACTTC CASRYRDEETQYF
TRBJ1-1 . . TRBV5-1 TGCGCCAGCAGCCTGTCAGGGACGCCTGAAGCTTTCTTT CASSLSGTPEAFF
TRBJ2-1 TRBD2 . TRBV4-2 TGTGCCAGCAGCCGGACTAGCGGGGGGGCGGAGAATGAGCAGTTCTTC CASSRTSGGAENEQFF
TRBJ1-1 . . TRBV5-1 TGCGCCAGCAGTTTTACGACAGGGAACACTGAAGCTTTCTTT CASSFTTGNTEAFF
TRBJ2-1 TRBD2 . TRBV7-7 TGTGCTAGCAGCTTAGCGACGGGACTACCCGACAATGAGCAGTTCTTC CASSLATGLPDNEQFF
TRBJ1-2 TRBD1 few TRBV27 TGTGCCAGCAGTTCGCCGACAGGGGGCATGCACTATGGCTACACCTTC CASSSPTGGMHYGYTF
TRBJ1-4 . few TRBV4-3 TGCGCCAGCAGCCATACCGATGGGGAACTGTTTTTT CASSHTDGELFF
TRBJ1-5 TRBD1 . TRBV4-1 TGCGCCAGCTCGAATCAGGGGGTGGATCAGCCCCAGCATTTT CASSNQGVDQPQHF
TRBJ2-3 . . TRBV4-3 TGCGCCAGCAGCCAAGAACAGAAGTCTAGCACAGATACGCAGTATTTT CASSQEQKSSTDTQYF
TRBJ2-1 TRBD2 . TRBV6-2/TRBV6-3 TGTGCCAGCAATCCACTCCCTCTAGCGGGGGGCCCATTTTATGAGCAGTTCTTC CASNPLPLAGGPFYEQFF
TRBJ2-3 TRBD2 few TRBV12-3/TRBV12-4 TGTGCCAGCAGTCCCTCTAGCGGGGGCAGCACAGATACGCAGTATTTT CASSPSSGGSTDTQYF
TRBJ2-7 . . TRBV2 TGTGCCAGCAGTACTAAGGGTAGAGGAGACTACGAGCAGTACTTC CASSTKGRGDYEQYF
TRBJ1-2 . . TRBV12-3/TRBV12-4 TGTGCCACCGAAAGCAGGAACTCTAACTATGGCTACACCTTC CATESRNSNYGYTF
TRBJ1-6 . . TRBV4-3 TGCGCCAGCAGCCAAGATGGGGGCGAAAGTTCACCCCTCCACTTT CASSQDGGESSPLHF
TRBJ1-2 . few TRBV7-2 TGTGCCAGCAGCCCCTGGTCAGACAACTATGGCTACACCTTC CASSPWSDNYGYTF
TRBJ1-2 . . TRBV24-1 TGTGCCACCAGTGGAGGAGCCTATGGCTACACCTTC CATSGGAYGYTF